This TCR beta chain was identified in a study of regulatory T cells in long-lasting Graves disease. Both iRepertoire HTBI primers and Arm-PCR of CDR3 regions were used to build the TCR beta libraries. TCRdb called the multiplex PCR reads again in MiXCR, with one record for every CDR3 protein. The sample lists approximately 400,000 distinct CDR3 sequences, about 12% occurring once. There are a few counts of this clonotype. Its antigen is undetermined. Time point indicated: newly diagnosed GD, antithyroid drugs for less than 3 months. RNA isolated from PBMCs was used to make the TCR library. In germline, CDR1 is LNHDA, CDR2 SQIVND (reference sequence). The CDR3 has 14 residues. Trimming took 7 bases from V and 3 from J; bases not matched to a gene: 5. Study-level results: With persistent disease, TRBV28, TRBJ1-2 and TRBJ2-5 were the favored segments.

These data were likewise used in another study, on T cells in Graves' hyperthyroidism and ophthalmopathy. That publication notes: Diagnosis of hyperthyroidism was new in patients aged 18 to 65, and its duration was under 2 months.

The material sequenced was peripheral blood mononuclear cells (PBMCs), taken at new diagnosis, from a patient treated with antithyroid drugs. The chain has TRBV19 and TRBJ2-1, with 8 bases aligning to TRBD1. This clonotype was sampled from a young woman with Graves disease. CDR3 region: CASTDRGNYNEQFF. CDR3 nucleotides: TGTGCCAGTACCGACAGGGGAAACTACAATGAGCAGTTCTTC.